This T cell receptor (beta chain) was retrieved from a study of graft-versus-host responses after intestinal transplantation. Study information: Recipients got multivisceral, liver-intestinal, or isolated intestinal transplants. Whole-study results and caveats: After transplant, early declines in HvG clones were associated with peak levels of circulating GvH clones.

TCRdb's table, derived via immunoSEQ multiplex PCR, lists solely in-frame clones and lacks some. The sample has 73,000 or so clones, 90% seen once. With 5 bases removed from V and 2 bases from J, the gap between germline ends came to 13 bases. The CDR3 is 15 residues long. CDR1 is MNHEY, CDR2 SVGAGI, per germline. In its sample, this clone was seen once. Its antigen is unknown. The V call is TRBV6-5, the J call TRBJ1-3, with D unresolved. This TCR derives from a human donor who was the organ donor for an intestinal transplant. Material: unstimulated CD8+ T cells sorted from spleen or lymph node cells, obtained before transplant. CDR3 DNA: TGTGCCAGCAGTCAAGATACAACGACTGGAAACACCATATATTTT. This gives the protein CASSQDTTTGNTIYF.